This TCR beta chain was identified during a study of beta chain features in type 1 diabetes. Findings and limits, study-wide: The VDJ junctions of type 1 diabetes patients carried fewer insertions and more deletions.

Worth noting for this clone: Its antigen is unknown.

Germline CDR1 SGHTA, CDR2 FQGNSA. The V and J ends lost 5 bases and 8 bases respectively, with 12 bases between them. The CDR3 contains 12 residues. CD45RO/CCR7/CD25/CD127/CD95/CD27 separated CD4+ naive, central memory, regulatory and stem cell-like memory cells by sorting. Since all of the isolated RNA was reverse transcribed, expressed TCRB transcripts were what got sequenced. This table comes from immunoSEQ multiplex PCR, and its TCRdb copy is limited to in-frame clones, with some not included. This table has about 320,000 clones, approximately 14% appearing once. This sequence was found in a man aged 30-40 years in good health. Material: central memory CD4+ T cells from blood. The V call is TRBV7-2, the J call TRBJ1-2; no clear D. The CDR3 nucleotides are TGTGCCAGCAGCCCGCGTAACTCGGGCTACACCTTC. Its translation is CASSPRNSGYTF.